This T cell receptor (beta chain) was captured in a study of blood T cell repertoires in COVID-19. Germline V CDR1 and CDR2: SGHRS, YFSETQ. V gave up 3 bases and J gave up 0 bases; unmatched junction bases: 2. CDR3 length: 16 residues. Data came from immunoSEQ multiplex PCR; TCRdb stores just in-frame clones and leaves some out. Altogether about 100,000 clones are present, 85% being singletons, with the ten largest covering roughly an eighth. Sequences were obtained from peripheral blood. The J gene is TRBJ2-3, the V gene TRBV5-1, with 12 bases aligning to TRBD2. The source is a man in his forties or fifties with active or convalescent COVID-19. CDR3 region: CASSSGTSGSTDTQYF. The DNA of the CDR3 is TGCGCCAGCAGCTCAGGGACTAGCGGGAGCACAGATACGCAGTATTTT.